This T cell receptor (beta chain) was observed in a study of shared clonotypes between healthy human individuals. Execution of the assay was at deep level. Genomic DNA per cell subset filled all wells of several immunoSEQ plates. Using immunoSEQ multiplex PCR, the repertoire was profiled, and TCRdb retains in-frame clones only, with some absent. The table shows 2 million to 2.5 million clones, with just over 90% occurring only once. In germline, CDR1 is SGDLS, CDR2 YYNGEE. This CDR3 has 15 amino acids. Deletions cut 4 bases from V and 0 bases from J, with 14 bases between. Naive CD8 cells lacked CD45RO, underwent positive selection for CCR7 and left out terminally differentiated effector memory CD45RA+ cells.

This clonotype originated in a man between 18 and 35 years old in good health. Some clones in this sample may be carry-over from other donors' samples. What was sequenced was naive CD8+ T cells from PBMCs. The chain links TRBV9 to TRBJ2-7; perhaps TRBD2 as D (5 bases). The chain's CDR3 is CASSPGIGVSYEQYF. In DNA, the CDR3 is TGTGCCAGCAGCCCGGGGATTGGGGTCTCCTACGAGCAGTACTTC.